The clone carrying this TCR beta chain was recorded at least ten times. Antigen unknown. Amplification of TCR beta CDR3 regions was performed using RNA transcripts as template. First-round RT-PCR targeting the TCR CDR3 was performed with the HTBI primer set. A single record per CDR3 protein comes from TCRdb applying MiXCR to the multiplex PCR reads. The data hold roughly 180,000 distinct CDR3 sequences, with 17% observed a single time. This sample was taken from a study of T cells in Graves' hyperthyroidism and ophthalmopathy. Findings and caveats of the study: Most thyroid clonotypes expanded above 0.001 appeared in blood too.

Per germline, CDR1 LGHDT and CDR2 YNNKEL (reference sequence). The CDR3 contains 14 residues. With 0 bases removed from V and 3 bases from J, the gap between germline ends came to 6 bases. Patients aged 18 to 65 with hyperthyroidism were newly diagnosed, with duration under 2 months. Diagnostic assessment was based on clinical symptoms, serum thyroxine and TRAb, thyroid ultrasound and orbital computed tomography. The sequenced sample consisted of blood. The receptor comes from a woman in her fifties or sixties with Graves' hyperthyroidism. This chain connects TRBV3-1 to TRBJ1-5; D remains unclear. The CDR3 region has the DNA TGTGCCAGCAGCCAAGAGCTTTTCAATCAGCCCCAGCATTTT. Its protein product is CASSQELFNQPQHF.